Reported below is one T cell receptor (beta chain). It has no known antigen specificity. Base qualities are not recorded, but no much larger clone differs from it by a single base. The data originate from a study of blood T cell repertoires in COVID-19 (dated by TCRdb to about 2020). In terms of the full investigation: The collaborator samples originated in the United States, Italy and Spain and spanned the acute and convalescent phases of COVID-19. The material from the prospective study consisted of cDNA or gDNA derived from T cells, B-cell-depleted T cells, or PBMCs. Deeply sampled blood TCRbeta repertoires from subjects exposed to, actively infected with, or recovered from COVID-19 were included in the dataset. The repertoires were released in a freely available public database intended as a resource for research on the immune response to SARS-CoV-2. The samples were drawn from two sources: the first 160 participants of the ongoing ImmuneRACE study, and over 1,000 subjects contributed by 6 global collaborators. The sample metadata nearly always contained a de-identified subject ID, COVID-19 status, age in years and sex. HLA class I and class II types, where available, came from metadata supplied by the sample provider rather than from assay-based typing.

TCRbeta CDR3 regions were amplified from genomic DNA by means of the immunoSEQ Assay, a bias-controlled multiplex PCR. In the original analysis: The number of nucleated cells in each sample was estimated by amplification of reference gene primers within the assay. To quantify the absolute abundance of each unique TCRbeta CDR3 rearrangement, sequence reads were collapsed and filtered. For each sample, productive Simpson clonality was calculated as the square root of Simpson's diversity index across productive rearrangements. The immuneACCESS repertoire file appears here via TCRdb, limited to in-frame rearrangements. These files lack a portion of the clones; in checked studies, under half of the deficit traces to unresolved V genes, and the cause of the others is not known. V, J and clone size are those of that table, while D and trimming were read from the DNA. This sample holds some 240,000 clones; nearly 90% were observed only once. Clones ranked in the top ten supply roughly 5% of the sample.

The investigation overall reported the following: The amount of clinical and demographic metadata varied by source and participant and was provided uncurated.

V drops 1 base and J drops 6 bases, leaving 13 bases in between. The CDR3 holds 15 amino acids from the cysteine to the phenylalanine. Here the CDR3 DNA is all that survives: 45 bases in frame from base 1. Based on the germline V gene (reference sequence), the CDR1 and CDR2 sequences are LGHDT and YNNKEL. A second Seattle source provided samples from volunteer blood donors who had recovered from COVID-19. Each collaborating institution followed its own protocols to collect whole blood in K2EDTA tubes. Collaborator samples were shipped for TCRbeta analysis as frozen whole blood, isolated PBMCs, or DNA extracted from either sample type.

The TCR comes from a woman aged 40 to 49 who had recovered from COVID-19. In this chain, TRBV3-1 (or the pseudogene TRBV3-2) is recombined with TRBJ1-3, with no D gene named confidently. Source material: peripheral blood. The DNA sequence is TGTGCCAGCAGCCAAGTAGGAGGGCTCCTAAACACCATATATTTT. It is translated as CASSQVGGLLNTIYF.